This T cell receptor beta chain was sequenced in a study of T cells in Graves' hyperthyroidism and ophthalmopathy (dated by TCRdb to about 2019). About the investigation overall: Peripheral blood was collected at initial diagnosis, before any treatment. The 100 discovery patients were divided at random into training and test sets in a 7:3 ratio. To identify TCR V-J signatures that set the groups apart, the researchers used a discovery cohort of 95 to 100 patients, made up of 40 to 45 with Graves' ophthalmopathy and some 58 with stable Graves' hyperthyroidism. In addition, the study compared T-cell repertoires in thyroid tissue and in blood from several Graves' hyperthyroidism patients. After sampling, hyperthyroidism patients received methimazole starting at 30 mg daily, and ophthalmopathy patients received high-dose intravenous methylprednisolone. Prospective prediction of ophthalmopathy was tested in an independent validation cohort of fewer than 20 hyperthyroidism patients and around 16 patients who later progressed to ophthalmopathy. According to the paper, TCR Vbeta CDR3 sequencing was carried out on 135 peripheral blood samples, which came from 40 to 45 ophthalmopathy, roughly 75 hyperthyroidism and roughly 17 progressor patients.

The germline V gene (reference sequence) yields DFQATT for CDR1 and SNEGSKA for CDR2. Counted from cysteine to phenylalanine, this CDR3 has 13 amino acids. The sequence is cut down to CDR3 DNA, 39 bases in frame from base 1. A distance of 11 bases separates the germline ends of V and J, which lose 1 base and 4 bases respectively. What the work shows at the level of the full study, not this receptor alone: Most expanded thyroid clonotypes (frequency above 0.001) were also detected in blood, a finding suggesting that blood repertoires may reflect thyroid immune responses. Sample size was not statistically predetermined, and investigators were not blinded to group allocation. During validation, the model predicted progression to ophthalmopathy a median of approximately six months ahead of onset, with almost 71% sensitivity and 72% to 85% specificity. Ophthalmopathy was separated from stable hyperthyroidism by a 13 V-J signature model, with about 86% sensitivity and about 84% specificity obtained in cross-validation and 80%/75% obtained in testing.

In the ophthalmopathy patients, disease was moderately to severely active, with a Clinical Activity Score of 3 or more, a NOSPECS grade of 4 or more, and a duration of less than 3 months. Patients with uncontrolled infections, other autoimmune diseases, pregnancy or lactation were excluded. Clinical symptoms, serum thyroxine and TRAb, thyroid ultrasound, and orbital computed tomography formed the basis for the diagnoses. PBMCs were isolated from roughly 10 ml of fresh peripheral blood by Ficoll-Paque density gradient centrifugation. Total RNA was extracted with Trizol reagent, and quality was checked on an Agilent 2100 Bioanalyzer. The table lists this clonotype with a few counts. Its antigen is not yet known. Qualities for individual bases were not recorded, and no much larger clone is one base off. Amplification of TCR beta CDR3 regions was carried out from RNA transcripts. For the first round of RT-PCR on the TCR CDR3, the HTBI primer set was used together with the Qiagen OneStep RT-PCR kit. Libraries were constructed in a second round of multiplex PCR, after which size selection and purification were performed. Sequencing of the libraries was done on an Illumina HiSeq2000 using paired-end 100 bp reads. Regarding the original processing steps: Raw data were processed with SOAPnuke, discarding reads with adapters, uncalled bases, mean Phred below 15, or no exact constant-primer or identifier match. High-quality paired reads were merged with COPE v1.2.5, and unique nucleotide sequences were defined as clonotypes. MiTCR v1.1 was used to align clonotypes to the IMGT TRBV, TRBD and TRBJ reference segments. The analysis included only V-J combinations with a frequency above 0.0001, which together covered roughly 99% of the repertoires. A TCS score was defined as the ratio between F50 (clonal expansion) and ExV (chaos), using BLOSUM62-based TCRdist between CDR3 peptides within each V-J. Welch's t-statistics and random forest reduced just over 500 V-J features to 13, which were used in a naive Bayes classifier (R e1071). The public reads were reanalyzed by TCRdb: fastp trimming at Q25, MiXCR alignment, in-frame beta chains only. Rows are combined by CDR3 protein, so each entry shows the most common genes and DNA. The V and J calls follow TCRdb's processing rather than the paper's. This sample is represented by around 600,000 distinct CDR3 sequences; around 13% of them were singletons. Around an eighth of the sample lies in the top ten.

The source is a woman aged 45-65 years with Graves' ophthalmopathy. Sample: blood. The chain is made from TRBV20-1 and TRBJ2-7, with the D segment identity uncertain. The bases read TGCAGTGCTAGAGCCTTAGTCGGGTACGAGCAGTACTTC. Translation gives CSARALVGYEQYF.